The entry below gives a single T cell receptor beta chain sequence along with its context. Cells stained for CD3, CD4, CD8, CD45RA, CD27 and viability were sorted into four CD45RA/CD27 subsets. This entry is derived from a study of naive and memory T cell subsets. V lost 5 bases, J lost 7 bases, and 19 bases stayed unmatched. The CDR3 runs 17 residues. Germline loops: CDR1 DFQATT, CDR2 SNEGSKA (reference sequence). An equimolar mix of two oligonucleotides served as the beta constant-region primer for TRBC1 and TRBC2. Nested alpha and beta constant-region primers with the SP2 primer drove four PCR rounds on ligated cDNA. TCRdb analysed the UMI-ligation and nested PCR reads with MiXCR anew, one entry per CDR3 protein. The data hold 95,000 to 150,000 distinct CDR3 sequences, with around a third observed a single time.

The sample consisted of central memory CD4+ T cells from blood. This chain uses TRBV20-1 with TRBJ2-2; 7 nucleotides match TRBD1. This receptor was taken from a human donor in good health. This chain's CDR3 is CSAPRDRSIPRGGELFF. The CDR3 DNA reads as TGCAGTGCTCCTAGGGACAGATCCATCCCCCGGGGCGGGGAGCTGTTTTTT.